The clone carrying this T cell receptor beta chain was detected only a few times. Its specificity is unknown. V was clipped by 0 bases and J by 4 bases; unmatched bases: 9. The CDR3 is 17 residues long. The germline V gene encodes CDR1 LGHNA and CDR2 YSLEER. The source of the sample is a study of beta chain features in type 1 diabetes. Study information: There were approximately 100,000,000 sorted cells examined across all samples. Whole-study findings and limits: In comparison with healthy donors, patients had naive, central memory and Treg TCRB repertoires that appeared more similar. Shortening that was moderate but significant affected the TCRB CDR3s of Type 1 diabetes patients in all four CD4+ subsets.

All of the isolated RNA was reverse transcribed, so expressed TCRB transcripts were sequenced. Libraries were prepared by immunoSEQ multiplex PCR; TCRdb keeps only in-frame clonotypes and omits some of them. In the table there are 310,000 or so clones, 11% of which are singletons. This receptor was taken from a woman in her 30s in good health. Sequenced sample: naive CD4+ T cells from blood. This chain links TRBV4-3 with TRBJ2-3; the match to TRBD2 covers 8 bases. The CDR3 sequence: CASSQEKRIAGPDTQYF. In DNA, the CDR3 is TGCGCCAGCAGCCAAGAAAAGCGCATAGCGGGACCAGATACGCAGTATTTT.